Detailed here is one T cell receptor (beta chain). The antigen remains unidentified. Combining a sample-barcoded 5' primer with a J-beta primer mix, a second PCR ran for roughly 6 to 12 cycles. Researchers report that a template-switch adaptor with 12 random nucleotides tagged each cDNA molecule. One entry per CDR3 protein, called by TCRdb with MiXCR from the 5' RACE reads. The sample shows about 640,000 distinct CDR3 sequences, roughly 50% of them seen only once. This entry comes from a study of blood T cells in healthy people across ages. The CDR3 consists of 15 residues. CDR1 and CDR2 (germline): LGHNA, YNFKEQ. V lost 2 bases, J lost 3 bases, and 6 bases stayed unmatched. Study-wide findings and caveats: Naive T cell percentage showed a strong correlation with TCR beta diversity. Fewer expanded clones and more diversity marked long-lived versus aged donors.

The gene calls are TRBV4-2 and TRBJ1-2; 7 bases map to TRBD1. The clonotype was recovered from a man aged 55-75 years in good health. Sequenced material: blood. The CDR3 DNA reads TGTGCCAGCAGCCAACGAGGACAGGCTGACTATGGCTACACCTTC. Its protein product is CASSQRGQADYGYTF.